A selection of T cell receptor beta chains follows, all from one sample in a study of shared clonotypes between healthy human individuals. Generated by immunoSEQ multiplex PCR, the TCRdb table keeps only in-frame clones and is missing some. The sample holds 2,500,000 or so clones, 93% seen once. The sequenced sample was naive CD4+ T cells from PBMCs. The receptors originated from a man between 18 and 35 years old in good health. Some clones in this sample may be carry-over from other donors' samples. CDR3s include the opening cysteine and the closing phenylalanine or tryptophan. A D gene is named only where the DNA matches it firmly. Clone size is given for some rows only: seen once, a few or many times, or a class if the clone is expanded.

v_gene	j_gene	abundance	d_gene	CDR3nt	CDR3aa
TRBV7-6	TRBJ2-2	-	-	TGTGCCAGCAGCTCCCGGGGGGAGCTGTTTTTT	CASSSRGELFF
TRBV7-3	TRBJ2-7	-	-	TGTGCCAGCAGCATCTACCAGGGGTTCTACGAGCAGTACTTC	CASSIYQGFYEQYF
TRBV5-4	TRBJ2-7	-	TRBD2	TGTGCCAGCAGCCAAGACGTTCCAGGACTAGCGGGTACACTGGGCGAGCAGTACTTC	CASSQDVPGLAGTLGEQYF
TRBV7-8	TRBJ1-3	-	TRBD1	TGTGCCAGCAGCCGTATTGACAGGGGCTCTGGAAACACCATATATTTT	CASSRIDRGSGNTIYF
TRBV28	TRBJ1-1	-	-	TGTGCCAGCAGACTACTCACTGAAGCTTTCTTT	CASRLLTEAFF
TRBV16	TRBJ2-7	-	TRBD2	TGTGCCAGCAGGCCCGGCGGGGGTAACGAGCAGTACTTC	CASRPGGGNEQYF
TRBV25-1	TRBJ1-1	-	-	TGTGCCAGCAGTGCCCAGCCAGGGAAAGCTTTCTTT	CASSAQPGKAFF
TRBV29-1	TRBJ2-7	-	TRBD2	TGCAGCGTTCTAGCGGGAGGCTCCTCCTACGAGCAGTACTTC	CSVLAGGSSYEQYF
TRBV28	TRBJ2-7	-	-	TGTGCCAGCAGTCGGCCGGGTCCCTCCTACGAGCAGTACTTC	CASSRPGPSYEQYF
TRBV19	TRBJ1-5	-	TRBD1	TGTGCCAGTACCCGTCGACAGGGATACGTGCCCCAGCATTTT	CASTRRQGYVPQHF
TRBV7-8	TRBJ2-5	-	-	TGTGCCAGCAGCTTAGGAATGGGCGGAGGGCCAAGGGAGACCCAGTACTTC	CASSLGMGGGPRETQYF
TRBV19	TRBJ2-7	-	-	TGTGCCAGTAGTATAGATCTCATTTGGTTCCGAGACTCTAAGTCCTACGAGCAGTACTTC	CASSIDLIWFRDSKSYEQYF
TRBV6-5	TRBJ1-4	-	-	TGTGCCAGCAGTTTTCGCCGGATAAGTGAAAAACTGTTTTTT	CASSFRRISEKLFF
TRBV5-1	TRBJ2-7	-	-	TGCGCCAGCAGCTTCGCCCACGAGCAGTACTTC	CASSFAHEQYF
TRBV5-1	TRBJ1-4	-	TRBD1	TGCGCCAGCAGCTCACTGACAGGGATGGATGAAAAACTGTTTTTT	CASSSLTGMDEKLFF
TRBV5-1	TRBJ1-1	-	TRBD1	TGCGCCAGCAGCTTGGACAGGGGATTCACTGAAGCTTTCTTT	CASSLDRGFTEAFF
TRBV28	TRBJ1-4	-	TRBD1	TGTGCCAGTGCGACAGGGCAGAATGAAAAACTGTTTTTT	CASATGQNEKLFF
TRBV2	TRBJ2-3	once	-	TGTGCCAACTCGGCGGGGCGGGTCACAGATACGCAGTATTTT	CANSAGRVTDTQYF
TRBV25-1	TRBJ2-1	once	TRBD2	TGTGCCAGCAGTCGCGCGGGGACTAGCGGGACTGGTGAGCAGTTCTTC	CASSRAGTSGTGEQFF
TRBV7-3	TRBJ2-7	-	-	TGTGCCAGCAGCTTAGGGGAAGCGGGTGGACCCTACGAGCAGTACTTC	CASSLGEAGGPYEQYF
TRBV9	TRBJ2-1	once	-	TGTGCCAGCAGCGTAGGGGTCCGGGACTCCAGGCCCGATGAGCAGTTCTTC	CASSVGVRDSRPDEQFF
TRBV7-9	TRBJ2-7	once	-	TGTGCCAGCAGCCCGGAATTGGTCGAGCAGTACTTC	CASSPELVEQYF
TRBV7-2	TRBJ1-1	-	-	TGTGCCAGCACCTCTCTCGGGGGAGATGGGCCTGCCACTGAAGCTTTCTTT	CASTSLGGDGPATEAFF
TRBV27	TRBJ1-2	once	-	TGTGCCAGCAGTTTATCCACAGCCCCCTACCTTGATGGGCCCGCCAATGGCTACACCTTC	CASSLSTAPYLDGPANGYTF